This T cell receptor (beta chain) was captured by sequencing in a study of blood T cell repertoires in COVID-19. Study-wide background: Acute and convalescent COVID-19 specimens originated in the United States, Italy and Spain. Sample material is recorded as cDNA or gDNA derived from T cells, B-cell-depleted T cells, or PBMCs.

This table comes from immunoSEQ multiplex PCR, and its TCRdb copy is limited to in-frame clones, with some not included. The profile shows under 500,000 clones, more than 80% of them singletons. Cohorts were assigned according to the clinical history that participants reported. Two negative PCRs, clearance, or symptom resolution characterized the recovered Cohort 3 donors. This CDR3 is 13 amino acids long. The germline V gene encodes CDR1 LGHDT and CDR2 YNNKEL (reference sequence). Between the trimmed V and J ends, which lost 11 bases and 1 base, there was a span of 13 bases. Sequenced material: PBMCs or T cells enriched from blood (not recorded which). This chain joins TRBV3-1 (or the pseudogene TRBV3-2) and TRBJ2-3, with a weak D call TRBD1 (6 bases). This sequence was found in a man younger than 40 who had recovered from COVID-19. CDR3 sequence reads: CAAGPGGTDTQYF. CDR3 nucleotide sequence: TGTGCCGCCGGGCCAGGGGGCACAGATACGCAGTATTTT.